Listed here are 20 T cell receptor beta chains from one sample, sequenced in a study of CD8 T cells in Susac syndrome. The authors reverse transcribed about 0.5 to 1 ug RNA with random hexamers. TCRdb recomputed calls from the immunoSEQ multiplex PCR reads with MiXCR, one row per CDR3 protein. The sample records under 150,000 distinct CDR3 sequences, around 86% being singletons. Sequenced input: CD8+ T cells from PBMCs. These receptors were collected from a human donor with multiple sclerosis.

The chain carries TRBV29-1 and TRBJ1-2; TRBD1 might be the D (6 bases). The CDR3 is 14 residues long. V lost 3 bases and J 6 bases, leaving 17 bases between the germline ends. Germline V gene lookup returns CDR1 SQVTM and CDR2 ANQGSEA. CDR3 region: CSVEEQGPPHGYTF. As DNA, the CDR3 is TGCAGCGTTGAGGAACAGGGTCCCCCTCATGGCTACACCTTC.

This chain links TRBV20-1 with TRBJ1-6; 7 nucleotides align to TRBD1. This CDR3 is 15 amino acids long. V trimming: 4 bases; J trimming: 7 bases; junction bases outside the gene matches: 10. The germline V gene encodes CDR1 DFQATT and CDR2 SNEGSKA (reference sequence). The chain's CDR3 is CSAIKAETGNSPLHF. The DNA for the CDR3 is TGCAGTGCTATCAAAGCCGAGACAGGGAATTCACCCCTCCACTTT.

J is TRBJ2-7 and V is TRBV27; unclear D gene. CDR3 length: 13 amino acids. The germline gives CDR1 MNHEY, CDR2 SMNVEV (reference sequence). The ends were cut back, 2 bases at V and 3 bases at J, with 8 bases in the middle. The DNA of the CDR3 is TGTGCCAGCAGTTTAGAACTGGGCTACGAGCAGTACTTC. Translated, it gives CASSLELGYEQYF.

The V and J genes are TRBV9 and TRBJ2-1; 9 bases agree with TRBD2. The CDR3 spans 14 residues. CDR1 and CDR2 (germline): SGDLS, YYNGEE. Trimming at V came to 1 base and at J to 5 bases, leaving 1 base not matched to a gene. The CDR3 DNA follows: TGTGCCAGCAGCGTACTAGCGGGAAACAATGAGCAGTTCTTC. This translates into CASSVLAGNNEQFF.

The chain combines TRBV7-2 with TRBJ1-1; D is undetermined. The CDR3 length is 11 residues. Germline CDR1 and CDR2: SGHTA and FQGNSA. Deletions cut 5 bases from V and 3 bases from J, with 4 bases between. CDR3 region: CASSLDTEAFF. The CDR3 DNA reads as TGTGCCAGCAGCCTAGACACTGAAGCTTTCTTT.

The chain uses TRBV4-1 and TRBJ2-1; possible D gene TRBD2, 6 bases. The V and J ends lost 7 bases and 4 bases respectively, with 17 bases between them. The CDR3 contains 15 residues. Per the germline V gene, CDR1 is MGHRA and CDR2 is YSYEKL. CDR3 in DNA: TGCGCCAGCAACTCGGGAGAGGGCTCATACAATGAGCAGTTCTTC. Translated: CASNSGEGSYNEQFF.

The V call is TRBV3-1, the J call TRBJ1-5; TRBD1 matches 7 bases. CDR1 and CDR2 (germline): LGHDT, YNNKEL (reference sequence). The CDR3 extends over 15 amino acids. V was pared by 5 bases and J by 6 bases, with 10 bases of the junction left unmatched. In DNA, the CDR3 is TGTGCCAGCAGCGGCCAGGGGGGGGCAGGTCAGCCCCAGCATTTT. Amino acids: CASSGQGGAGQPQHF. Together with reference TRBV3-1 and TRBJ1-5, the CDR3 gives the full variable domain: DTAVSQTPKYLVTQMGNDKSIKCEQNLGHDTMYWYKQDSKKFLKIMFSYNNKELIINETVPNRFSPKSPDKAHLNLHINSLELGDSAVYFCASSGQGGAGQPQHFGDGTRLSIL.

The chain uses TRBV5-1 and TRBJ1-1; D uncertain. Trimming took off 2 bases at V and 5 bases at J, with 10 bases between the two ends. The CDR3 spans 13 residues. The germline V gene encodes CDR1 SGHRS and CDR2 YFSETQ. The CDR3 region is CASSFTQQTEAFF. The DNA of the CDR3 is TGCGCCAGCAGCTTCACGCAGCAGACTGAAGCTTTCTTT.

This clonotype was counted a few times. V is TRBV6-4 and J is TRBJ2-2; D is uncertain. V was cut by 3 bases and J by 3 bases, with 5 bases left in between. Per the germline V gene, CDR1 is MRHNA and CDR2 is SNTAGT. The CDR3 totals 13 residues. DNA for the CDR3: TGTGCCAGCAGTGAGGGCGACACCGGGGAGCTGTTTTTT. Its translation: CASSEGDTGELFF.

V gene TRBV15 combines with J gene TRBJ1-6; D not certain. CDR1 and CDR2 (germline): LNHNV, YYDKDF (reference sequence). The V end lost 6 bases, the J end lost 10 bases, and 16 bases lay between the germline ends. The CDR3 runs 14 residues. The CDR3 coding sequence is TGTGCCACCAGTACCGGACGGATCGGCTCACCCCTCCACTTT. It is translated as CATSTGRIGSPLHF.

The rearrangement links TRBV12-3 or TRBV12-4 to TRBJ2-1; the D is unclear. Trimming pared 3 bases from V and 1 base from J, leaving 13 bases between. The CDR3 extends over 16 amino acids. In DNA form, the CDR3 reads TGTGCCAGCAGTTTCCTTGGCACAATGTCCTACAATGAGCAGTTCTTC. Amino acid sequence: CASSFLGTMSYNEQFF.

The gene calls are TRBV29-1 and TRBJ1-1; D is perhaps TRBD1 (5 bases). V lost 2 bases and J lost 3, with 13 bases in between. CDR1 and CDR2 (germline): SQVTM, ANQGSEA. The CDR3 loop spans 14 amino acids. The CDR3 sequence: CSVEIRWGDTEAFF. CDR3 in DNA: TGCAGCGTTGAAATACGGTGGGGCGACACTGAAGCTTTCTTT.

This chain links TRBV29-1 with TRBJ2-2; the D is unclear. The CDR3 is 12 residues long. V was cut by 7 bases and J by 7 bases, with 13 bases left in between. Germline V gene data show CDR1 as SQVTM and CDR2 as ANQGSEA. CDR3 residues: CSAEEGSGELFF. Written as DNA, the CDR3 is TGCAGCGCCGAAGAAGGAAGCGGGGAGCTGTTTTTT.

The chain has TRBV20-1 and TRBJ2-3; tentative D call: TRBD2 (6 bases). V lost 0 bases and J 2 bases, leaving 15 bases between the germline ends. CDR3 length: 16 residues. Per germline, CDR1 DFQATT and CDR2 SNEGSKA (reference sequence). CDR3 amino acids: CSARDEAGIPTDTQYF. In nucleotides, the CDR3 is TGCAGTGCTAGAGATGAGGCGGGAATCCCCACAGATACGCAGTATTTT.

The genes are TRBV7-3 and TRBJ2-6; D remains unclear. Trimming took off 4 bases at V and 0 bases at J, with 13 bases between the two ends. The CDR3 length is 17 residues. Germline CDR1 and CDR2: SGHTA and FQGTGA. The CDR3 sequence: CASSSVGRLSGANVLTF. In DNA, the CDR3 is TGTGCCAGCAGCTCCGTCGGACGGCTCTCTGGGGCCAACGTCCTGACTTTC.

This chain connects TRBV7-9 to TRBJ2-1; possibly TRBD2 for D (5 bases). There are 14 residues in the CDR3. CDR1 and CDR2 (germline): SEHNR, FQNEAQ (reference sequence). V gave up 6 bases and J gave up 1 base, with 10 bases separating them. CDR3 amino acids: CASSRERSYNEQFF. The CDR3 DNA follows: TGTGCCAGCAGTAGGGAGAGGTCCTACAATGAGCAGTTCTTC.

The V and J genes are TRBV6-2 or TRBV6-3 and TRBJ2-1, with TRBD2 matching over 7 bases. The J segment lost 5 bases and the V segment lost 7 bases, leaving 14 bases of the junction unmatched. Germline values: CDR1 MNHEY, CDR2 SVGEGT. The CDR3 is 16 residues long. This CDR3 is CASTARKGAGDNEQFF. The CDR3 DNA follows: TGTGCCAGCACCGCCCGGAAGGGTGCGGGGGACAATGAGCAGTTCTTC.

This rearrangement joins TRBV4-1 to TRBJ1-2; 9 bases align to TRBD1. The CDR3 is 16 amino acids. The germline V gene has CDR1 MGHRA and CDR2 YSYEKL. J lost 6 bases, V lost 4 bases, and 12 bases had no gene match. The CDR3 loop is CASSRRPGTGRHGYTF. As DNA, the CDR3 is TGCGCCAGCAGCCGCCGCCCCGGGACAGGGCGCCATGGCTACACCTTC.

The rearrangement joins TRBV5-8 to TRBJ1-1, with D tentatively TRBD1 (5 bases). The germline V gene encodes CDR1 SGHTS and CDR2 YDEGEE. The CDR3 length is 15 residues. The V end was cut by 5 bases, the J end by 4 bases, with 18 bases between. CDR3 nucleotides: TGTGCCAGCAGATCACGGCGCAGGGTCGGCACTGAAGCTTTCTTT. It yields the protein CASRSRRRVGTEAFF.

The chain uses TRBV5-6 and TRBJ1-4; a possible D gene is TRBD1 (6 bases). This CDR3 spans 14 amino acids. Germline V lookup: CDR1 SGHDT, CDR2 YYEEEE. Trimming removed 3 bases at V and 5 bases at J, with 11 bases between. The CDR3 loop is CASSSGHENEKLFF. The CDR3 bases are TGTGCCAGCAGCTCGGGACACGAGAATGAAAAACTGTTTTTT.